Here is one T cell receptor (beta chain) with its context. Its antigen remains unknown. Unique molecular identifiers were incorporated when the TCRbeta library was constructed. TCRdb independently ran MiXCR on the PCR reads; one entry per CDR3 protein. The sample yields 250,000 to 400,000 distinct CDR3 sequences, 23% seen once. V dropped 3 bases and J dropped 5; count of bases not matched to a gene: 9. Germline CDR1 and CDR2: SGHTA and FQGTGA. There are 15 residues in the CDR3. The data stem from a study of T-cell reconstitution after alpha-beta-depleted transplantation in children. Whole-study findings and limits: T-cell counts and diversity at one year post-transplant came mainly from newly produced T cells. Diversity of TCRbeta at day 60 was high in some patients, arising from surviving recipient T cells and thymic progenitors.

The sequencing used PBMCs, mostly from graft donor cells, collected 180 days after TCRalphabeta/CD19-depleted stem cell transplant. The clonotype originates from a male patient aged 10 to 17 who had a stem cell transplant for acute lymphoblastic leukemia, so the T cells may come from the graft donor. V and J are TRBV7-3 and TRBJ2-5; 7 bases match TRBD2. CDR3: CASSLVSGRTETQYF. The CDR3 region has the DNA TGTGCCAGCAGCTTGGTCTCCGGGAGGACGGAGACCCAGTACTTC.